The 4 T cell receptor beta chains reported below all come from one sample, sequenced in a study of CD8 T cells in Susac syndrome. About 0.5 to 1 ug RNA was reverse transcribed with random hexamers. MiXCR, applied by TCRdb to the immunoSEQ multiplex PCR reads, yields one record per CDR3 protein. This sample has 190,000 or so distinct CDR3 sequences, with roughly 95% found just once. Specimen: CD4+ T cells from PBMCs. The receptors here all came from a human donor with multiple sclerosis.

The DNA for the CDR3 is TGTGCCAGCACCCCGGCGGGGCAGGAGAATCAGCCCCAGCATTTT. Translating it yields CASTPAGQENQPQHF. The chain combines TRBV27 with TRBJ1-5; possibly TRBD1 for D (5 bases). The V end lost 7 bases, the J end lost 4 bases, and 17 bases lay between the germline ends. The germline V gene encodes CDR1 MNHEY and CDR2 SMNVEV (reference sequence). The CDR3 sequence is 15 residues long.

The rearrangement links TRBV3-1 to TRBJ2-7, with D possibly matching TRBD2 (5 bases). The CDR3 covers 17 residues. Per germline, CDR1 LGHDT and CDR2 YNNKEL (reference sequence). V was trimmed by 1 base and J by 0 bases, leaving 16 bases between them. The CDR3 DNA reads TGTGCCAGCAGCCAAGGGTCGAGCGGTGGATTCTCCTACGAGCAGTACTTC. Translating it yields CASSQGSSGGFSYEQYF.

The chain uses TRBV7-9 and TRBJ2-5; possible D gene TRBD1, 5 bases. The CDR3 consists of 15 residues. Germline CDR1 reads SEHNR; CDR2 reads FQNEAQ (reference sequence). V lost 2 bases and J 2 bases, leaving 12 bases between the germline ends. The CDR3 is CASSLSWQGQETQYF. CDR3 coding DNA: TGTGCCAGCAGCTTAAGTTGGCAGGGTCAAGAGACCCAGTACTTC. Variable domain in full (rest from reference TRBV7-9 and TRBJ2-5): DTGVSQNPRHKITKRGQNVTFRCDPISEHNRLYWYRQTLGQGPEFLTYFQNEAQLEKSRLLSDRFSAERPKGSFSTLEIQRTEQGDSAMYLCASSLSWQGQETQYFGPGTRLLVL.

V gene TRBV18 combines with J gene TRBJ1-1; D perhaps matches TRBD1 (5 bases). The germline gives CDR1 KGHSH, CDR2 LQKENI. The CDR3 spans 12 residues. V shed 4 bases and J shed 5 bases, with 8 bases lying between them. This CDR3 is CASSQGSTEAFF. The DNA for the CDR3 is TGTGCCAGCTCACAGGGGAGTACTGAAGCTTTCTTT. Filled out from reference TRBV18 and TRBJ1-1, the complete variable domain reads NAGVMQNPRHLVRRRGQEARLRCSPMKGHSHVYWYRQLPEEGLKFMVYLQKENIIDESGMPKERFSAEFPKEGPSILRIQQVVRGDSAAYFCASSQGSTEAFFGQGTRLTVV.